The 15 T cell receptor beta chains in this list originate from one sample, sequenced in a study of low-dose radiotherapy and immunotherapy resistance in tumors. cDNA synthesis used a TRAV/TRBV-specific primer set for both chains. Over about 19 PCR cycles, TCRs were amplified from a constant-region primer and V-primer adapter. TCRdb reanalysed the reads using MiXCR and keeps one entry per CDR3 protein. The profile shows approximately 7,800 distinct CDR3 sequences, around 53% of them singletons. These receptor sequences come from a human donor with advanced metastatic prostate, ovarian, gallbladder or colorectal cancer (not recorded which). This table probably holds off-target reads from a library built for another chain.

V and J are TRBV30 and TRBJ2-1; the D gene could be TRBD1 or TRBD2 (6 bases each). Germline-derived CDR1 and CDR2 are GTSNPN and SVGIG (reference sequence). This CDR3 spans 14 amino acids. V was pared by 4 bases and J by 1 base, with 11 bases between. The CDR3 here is CAWKGGSSYNEQFF. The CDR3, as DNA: TGTGCCTGGAAAGGGGGGTCTTCCTACAATGAGCAGTTCTTC.

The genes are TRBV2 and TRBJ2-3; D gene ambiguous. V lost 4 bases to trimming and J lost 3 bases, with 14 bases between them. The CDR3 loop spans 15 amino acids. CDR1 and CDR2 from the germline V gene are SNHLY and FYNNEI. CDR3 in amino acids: CASSVEGRSTDTQYF. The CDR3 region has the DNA TGTGCCAGCAGTGTAGAAGGGCGGAGTACAGATACGCAGTATTTT. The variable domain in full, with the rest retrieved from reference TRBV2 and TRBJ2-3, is EPEVTQTPSHQVTQMGQEVILRCVPISNHLYFYWYRQILGQKVEFLVSFYNNEISEKSEIFDDQFSVERPDGSNFTLKIRSTKLEDSAMYFCASSVEGRSTDTQYFGPGTRLTVL.

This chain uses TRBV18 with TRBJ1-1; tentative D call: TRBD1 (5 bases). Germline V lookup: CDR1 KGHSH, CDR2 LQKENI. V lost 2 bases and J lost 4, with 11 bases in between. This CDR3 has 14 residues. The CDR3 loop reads CASSPGQGSTEAFF. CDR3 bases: TGTGCCAGCTCACCAGGCCAGGGATCCACTGAAGCTTTCTTT.

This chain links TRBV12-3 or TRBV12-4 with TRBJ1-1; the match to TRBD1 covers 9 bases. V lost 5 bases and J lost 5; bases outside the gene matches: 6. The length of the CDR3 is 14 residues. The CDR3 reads CASSATGGWTEAFF. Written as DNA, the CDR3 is TGTGCCAGCAGTGCCACAGGGGGCTGGACTGAAGCTTTCTTT.

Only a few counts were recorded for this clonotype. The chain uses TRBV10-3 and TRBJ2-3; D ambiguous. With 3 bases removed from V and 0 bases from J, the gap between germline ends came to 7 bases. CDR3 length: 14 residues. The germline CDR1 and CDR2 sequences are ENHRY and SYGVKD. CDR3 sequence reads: CAISEGQSTDTQYF. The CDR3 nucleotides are TGTGCCATCAGTGAAGGGCAGAGCACAGATACGCAGTATTTT.

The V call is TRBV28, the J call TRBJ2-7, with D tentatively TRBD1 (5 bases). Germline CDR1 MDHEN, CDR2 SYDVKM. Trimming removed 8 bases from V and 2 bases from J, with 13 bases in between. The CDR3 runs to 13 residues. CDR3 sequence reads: CASRRAGTYEQYF. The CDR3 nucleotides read TGTGCCAGCCGCCGGGCAGGGACCTACGAGCAGTACTTC.

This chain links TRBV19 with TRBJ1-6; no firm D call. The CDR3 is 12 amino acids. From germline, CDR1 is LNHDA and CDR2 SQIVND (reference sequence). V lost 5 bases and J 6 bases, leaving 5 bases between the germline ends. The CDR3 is CASSWINSPLHF. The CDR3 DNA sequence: TGTGCCAGTAGTTGGATTAATTCACCCCTCCACTTT. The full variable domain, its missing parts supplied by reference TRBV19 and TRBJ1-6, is DGGITQSPKYLFRKEGQNVTLSCEQNLNHDAMYWYRQDPGQGLRLIYYSQIVNDFQKGDIAEGYSVSREKKESFPLTVTSAQKNPTAFYLCASSWINSPLHFGNGTRLTVT.

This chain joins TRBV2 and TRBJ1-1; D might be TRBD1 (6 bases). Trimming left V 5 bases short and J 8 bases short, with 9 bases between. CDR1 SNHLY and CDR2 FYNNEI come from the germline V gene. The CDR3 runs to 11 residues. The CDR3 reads CASSRTAEAFF. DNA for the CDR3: TGTGCCAGCAGTCGGACAGCCGAAGCTTTCTTT.

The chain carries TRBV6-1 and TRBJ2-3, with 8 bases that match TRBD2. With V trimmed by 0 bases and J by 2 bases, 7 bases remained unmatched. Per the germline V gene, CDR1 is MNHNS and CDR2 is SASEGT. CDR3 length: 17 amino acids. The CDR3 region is CASSEAHDGGATDTQYF. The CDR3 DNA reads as TGTGCCAGCAGTGAAGCGCATGACGGGGGGGCCACAGATACGCAGTATTTT.

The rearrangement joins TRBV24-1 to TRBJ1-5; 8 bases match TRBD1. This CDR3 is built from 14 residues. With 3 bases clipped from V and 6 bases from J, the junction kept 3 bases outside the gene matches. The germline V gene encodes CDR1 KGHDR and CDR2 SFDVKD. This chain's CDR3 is CATSDRQGTQPQHF. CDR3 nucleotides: TGTGCCACCAGTGATCGACAGGGGACTCAGCCCCAGCATTTT.

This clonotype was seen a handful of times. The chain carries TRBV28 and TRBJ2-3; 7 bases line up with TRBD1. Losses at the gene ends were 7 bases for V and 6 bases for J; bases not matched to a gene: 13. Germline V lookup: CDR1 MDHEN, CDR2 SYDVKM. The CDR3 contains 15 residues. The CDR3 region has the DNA TGTGCCAGCACCCCTAGGGGACAGAACGCTGATACGCAGTATTTT. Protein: CASTPRGQNADTQYF.

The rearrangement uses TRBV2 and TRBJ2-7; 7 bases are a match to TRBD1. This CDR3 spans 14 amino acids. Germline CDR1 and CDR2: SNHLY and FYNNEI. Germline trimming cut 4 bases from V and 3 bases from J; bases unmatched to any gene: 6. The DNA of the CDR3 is TGTGCCAGCAGTGGACAGGGTGGAGGCTACGAGCAGTACTTC. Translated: CASSGQGGGYEQYF.

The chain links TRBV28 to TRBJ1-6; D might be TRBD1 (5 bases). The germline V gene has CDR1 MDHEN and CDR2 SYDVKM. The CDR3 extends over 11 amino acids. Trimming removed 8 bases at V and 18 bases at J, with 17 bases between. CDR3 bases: TGTGCCAGCCGCCGGGACCTTGTTTCCCACTTT. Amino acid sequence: CASRRDLVSHF.

CDR3 region: CASTRGTSGGTDTQYF. CDR3 coding DNA: TGTGCCAGCACTCGAGGGACTAGCGGGGGCACAGATACGCAGTATTTT. The chain is built from TRBV6-5 and TRBJ2-3; 13 bases align to TRBD2. From germline, CDR1 is MNHEY and CDR2 SVGAGI. V lost 7 bases and J lost 1; bases outside the gene matches: 5. This CDR3 has 16 amino acids.

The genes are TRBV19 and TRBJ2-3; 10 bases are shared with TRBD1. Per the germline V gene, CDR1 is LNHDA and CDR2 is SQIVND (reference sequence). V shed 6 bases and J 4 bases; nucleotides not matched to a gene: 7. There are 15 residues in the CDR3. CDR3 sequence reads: CASSQRTGGPDTQYF. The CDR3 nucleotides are TGTGCCAGTAGCCAGAGGACAGGGGGACCAGATACGCAGTATTTT. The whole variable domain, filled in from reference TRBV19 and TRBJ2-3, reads DGGITQSPKYLFRKEGQNVTLSCEQNLNHDAMYWYRQDPGQGLRLIYYSQIVNDFQKGDIAEGYSVSREKKESFPLTVTSAQKNPTAFYLCASSQRTGGPDTQYFGPGTRLTVL.